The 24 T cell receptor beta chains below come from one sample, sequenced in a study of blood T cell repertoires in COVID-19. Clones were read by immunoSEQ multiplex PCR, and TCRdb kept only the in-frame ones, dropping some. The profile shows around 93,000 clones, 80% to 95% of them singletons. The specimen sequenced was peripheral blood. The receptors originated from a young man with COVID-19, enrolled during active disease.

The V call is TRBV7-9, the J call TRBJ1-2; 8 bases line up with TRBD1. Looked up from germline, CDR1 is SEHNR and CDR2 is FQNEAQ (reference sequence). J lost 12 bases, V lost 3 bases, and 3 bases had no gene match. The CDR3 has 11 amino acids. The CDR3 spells CASSLGQEDTF. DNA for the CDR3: TGTGCCAGCAGCTTGGGACAGGAGGACACCTTC.

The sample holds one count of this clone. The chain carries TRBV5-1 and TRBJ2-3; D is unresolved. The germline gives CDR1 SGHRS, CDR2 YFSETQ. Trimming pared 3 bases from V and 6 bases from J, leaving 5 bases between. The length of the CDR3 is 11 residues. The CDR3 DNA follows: TGCGCCAGCAGCTATGCGGATACGCAGTATTTT. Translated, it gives CASSYADTQYF. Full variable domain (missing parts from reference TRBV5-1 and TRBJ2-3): KAGVTQTPRYLIKTRGQQVTLSCSPISGHRSVSWYQQTPGQGLQFLFEYFSETQRNKGNFPGRFSGRQFSNSRSEMNVSTLELGDSALYLCASSYADTQYFGPGTRLTVL.

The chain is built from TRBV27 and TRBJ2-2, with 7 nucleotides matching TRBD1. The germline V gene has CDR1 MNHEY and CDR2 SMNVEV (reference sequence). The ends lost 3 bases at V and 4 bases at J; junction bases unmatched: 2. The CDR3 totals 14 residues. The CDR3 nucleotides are TGTGCCAGCAGTTTCTGGACAGGCACCGGGGAGCTGTTTTTT. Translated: CASSFWTGTGELFF.

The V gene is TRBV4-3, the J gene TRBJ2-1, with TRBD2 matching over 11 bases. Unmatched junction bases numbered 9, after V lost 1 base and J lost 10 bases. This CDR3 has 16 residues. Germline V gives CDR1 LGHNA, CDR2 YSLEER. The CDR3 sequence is CASSQGLAGSGEEQFF. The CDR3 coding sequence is TGCGCCAGCAGCCAAGGACTAGCGGGATCTGGGGAGGAGCAGTTCTTC.

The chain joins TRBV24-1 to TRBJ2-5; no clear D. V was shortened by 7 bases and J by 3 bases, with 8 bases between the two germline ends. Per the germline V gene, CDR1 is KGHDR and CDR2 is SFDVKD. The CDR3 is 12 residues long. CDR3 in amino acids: CATRGAEETQYF. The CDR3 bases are TGTGCCACCAGAGGAGCAGAAGAGACCCAGTACTTC.

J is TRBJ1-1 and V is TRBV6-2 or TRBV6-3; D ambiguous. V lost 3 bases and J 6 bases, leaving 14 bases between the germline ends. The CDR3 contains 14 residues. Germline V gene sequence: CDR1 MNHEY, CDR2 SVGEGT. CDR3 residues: CASSYFGRGSEAFF. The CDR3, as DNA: TGTGCCAGCAGTTATTTTGGGAGAGGGTCTGAAGCTTTCTTT.

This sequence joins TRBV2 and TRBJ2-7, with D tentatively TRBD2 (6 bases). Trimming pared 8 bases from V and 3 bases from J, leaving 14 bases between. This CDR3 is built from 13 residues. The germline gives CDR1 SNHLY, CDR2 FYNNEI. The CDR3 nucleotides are TGTGCCAGCTTTTTCGGGAGTGGCTACGAGCAGTACTTC. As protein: CASFFGSGYEQYF.

The CDR3 loop reads CASNPGLAGGNEQFF. The CDR3 bases are TGTGCCAGCAATCCCGGCCTAGCGGGAGGTAATGAGCAGTTCTTC. The chain is built from TRBV6-5 and TRBJ2-1; 11 bases fit TRBD2. This CDR3 comprises 15 residues. V shed 7 bases and J 7 bases; nucleotides not matched to a gene: 9. Germline V gene data show CDR1 as MNHEY and CDR2 as SVGAGI.

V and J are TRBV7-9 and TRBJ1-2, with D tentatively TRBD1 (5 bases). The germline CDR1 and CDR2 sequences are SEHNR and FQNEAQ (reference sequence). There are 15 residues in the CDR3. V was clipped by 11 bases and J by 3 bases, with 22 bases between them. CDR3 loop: CAGFQLGQAHYGYTF. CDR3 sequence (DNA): TGTGCCGGATTCCAACTGGGGCAGGCCCACTATGGCTACACCTTC. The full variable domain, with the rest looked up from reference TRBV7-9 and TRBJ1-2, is DTGVSQNPRHKITKRGQNVTFRCDPISEHNRLYWYRQTLGQGPEFLTYFQNEAQLEKSRLLSDRFSAERPKGSFSTLEIQRTEQGDSAMYLCAGFQLGQAHYGYTFGSGTRLTVV.

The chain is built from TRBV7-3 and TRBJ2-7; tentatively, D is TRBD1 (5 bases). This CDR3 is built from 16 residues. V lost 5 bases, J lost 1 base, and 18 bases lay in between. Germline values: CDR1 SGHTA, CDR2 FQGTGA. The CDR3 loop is CASSPHGAGNSYEQYF. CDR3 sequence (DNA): TGTGCCAGCAGCCCCCATGGGGCAGGGAATTCCTACGAGCAGTACTTC.

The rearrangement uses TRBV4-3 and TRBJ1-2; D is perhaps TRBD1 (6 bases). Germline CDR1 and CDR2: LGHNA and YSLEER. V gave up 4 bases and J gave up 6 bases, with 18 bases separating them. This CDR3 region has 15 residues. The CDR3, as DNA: TGCGCCAGCAGCCCGTACAGGGAATATCAGGATGGCTACACCTTC. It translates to CASSPYREYQDGYTF.

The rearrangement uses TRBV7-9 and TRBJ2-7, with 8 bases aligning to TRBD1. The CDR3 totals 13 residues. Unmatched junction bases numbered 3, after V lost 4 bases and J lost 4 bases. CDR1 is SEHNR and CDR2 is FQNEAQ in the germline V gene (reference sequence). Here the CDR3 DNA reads TGTGCCAGCAGCTACAGGGGGGAATACGAGCAGTACTTC. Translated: CASSYRGEYEQYF.

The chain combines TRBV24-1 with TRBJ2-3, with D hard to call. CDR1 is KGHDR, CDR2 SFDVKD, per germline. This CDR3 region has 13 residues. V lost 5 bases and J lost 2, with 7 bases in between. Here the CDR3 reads CATSGIATDTQYF. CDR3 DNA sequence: TGTGCCACCAGTGGCATAGCCACAGATACGCAGTATTTT.

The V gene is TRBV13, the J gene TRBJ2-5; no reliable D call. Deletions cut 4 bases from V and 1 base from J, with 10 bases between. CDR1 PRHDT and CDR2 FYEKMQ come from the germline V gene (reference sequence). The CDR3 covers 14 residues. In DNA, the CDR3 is TGTGCCAGCAGCTCCAGACTCCTCCAAGAGACCCAGTACTTC. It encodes CASSSRLLQETQYF.

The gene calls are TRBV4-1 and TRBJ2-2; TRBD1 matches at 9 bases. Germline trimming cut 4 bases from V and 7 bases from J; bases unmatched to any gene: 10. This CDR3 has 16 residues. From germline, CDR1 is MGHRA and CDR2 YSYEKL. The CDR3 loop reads CASSPSPGQGIGELFF. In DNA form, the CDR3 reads TGCGCCAGCAGCCCAAGCCCCGGACAGGGGATCGGGGAGCTGTTTTTT.

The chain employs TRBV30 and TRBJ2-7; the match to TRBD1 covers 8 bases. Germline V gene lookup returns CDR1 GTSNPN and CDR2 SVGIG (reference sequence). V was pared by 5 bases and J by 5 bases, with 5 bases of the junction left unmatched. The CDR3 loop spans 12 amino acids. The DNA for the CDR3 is TGTGCCTGGGGACAGGGATATAACGAGCAGTACTTC. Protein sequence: CAWGQGYNEQYF.

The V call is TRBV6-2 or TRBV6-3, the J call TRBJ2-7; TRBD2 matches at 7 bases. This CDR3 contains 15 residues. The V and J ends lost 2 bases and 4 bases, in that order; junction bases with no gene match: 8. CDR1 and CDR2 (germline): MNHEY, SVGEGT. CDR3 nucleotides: TGTGCCAGCAGTTACGCAGCGGGAATAAGGTACGAGCAGTACTTC. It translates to CASSYAAGIRYEQYF.

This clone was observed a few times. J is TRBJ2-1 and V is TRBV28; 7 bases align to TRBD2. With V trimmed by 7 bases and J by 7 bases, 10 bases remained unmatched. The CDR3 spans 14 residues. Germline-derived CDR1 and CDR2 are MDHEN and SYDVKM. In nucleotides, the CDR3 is TGTGCCAGCACCTCCTTCAGCGGGAAAAATGAGCAGTTCTTC. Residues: CASTSFSGKNEQFF. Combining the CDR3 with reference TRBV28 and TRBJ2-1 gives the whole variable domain DVKVTQSSRYLVKRTGEKVFLECVQDMDHENMFWYRQDPGLGLRLIYFSYDVKMKEKGDIPEGYSVSREKKERFSLILESASTNQTSMYLCASTSFSGKNEQFFGPGTRLTVL.

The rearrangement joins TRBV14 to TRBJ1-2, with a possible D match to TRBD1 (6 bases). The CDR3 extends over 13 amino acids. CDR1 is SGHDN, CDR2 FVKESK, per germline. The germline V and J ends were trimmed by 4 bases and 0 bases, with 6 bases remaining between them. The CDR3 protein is CASSRTANYGYTF. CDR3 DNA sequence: TGTGCCAGCAGCCGGACAGCTAACTATGGCTACACCTTC.

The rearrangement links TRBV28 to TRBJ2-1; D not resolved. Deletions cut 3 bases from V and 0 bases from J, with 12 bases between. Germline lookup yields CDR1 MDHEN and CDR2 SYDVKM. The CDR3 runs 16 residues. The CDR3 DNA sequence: TGTGCCAGCAGTTTTCTAGAGTCAAGCTCCTACAATGAGCAGTTCTTC. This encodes CASSFLESSSYNEQFF. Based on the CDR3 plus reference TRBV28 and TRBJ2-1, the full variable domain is DVKVTQSSRYLVKRTGEKVFLECVQDMDHENMFWYRQDPGLGLRLIYFSYDVKMKEKGDIPEGYSVSREKKERFSLILESASTNQTSMYLCASSFLESSSYNEQFFGPGTRLTVL.

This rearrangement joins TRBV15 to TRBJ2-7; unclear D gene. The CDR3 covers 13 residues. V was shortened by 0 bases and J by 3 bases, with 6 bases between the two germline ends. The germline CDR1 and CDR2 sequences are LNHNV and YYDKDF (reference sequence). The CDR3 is CATSRDRGYEQYF. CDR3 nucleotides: TGTGCCACCAGCAGAGATCGAGGCTACGAGCAGTACTTC.

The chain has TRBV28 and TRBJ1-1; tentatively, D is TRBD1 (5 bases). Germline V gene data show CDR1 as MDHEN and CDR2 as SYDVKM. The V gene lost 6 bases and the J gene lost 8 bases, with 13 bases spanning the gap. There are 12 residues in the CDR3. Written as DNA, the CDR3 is TGTGCCAGCAGCCTCCCCGGACAAGAAGCTTTCTTT. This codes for CASSLPGQEAFF.

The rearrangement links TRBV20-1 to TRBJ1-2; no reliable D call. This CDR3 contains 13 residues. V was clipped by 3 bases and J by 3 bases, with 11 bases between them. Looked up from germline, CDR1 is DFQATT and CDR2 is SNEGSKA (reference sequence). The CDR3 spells CSASPGGDYGYTF. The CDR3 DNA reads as TGCAGTGCTAGTCCGGGAGGTGACTATGGCTACACCTTC.

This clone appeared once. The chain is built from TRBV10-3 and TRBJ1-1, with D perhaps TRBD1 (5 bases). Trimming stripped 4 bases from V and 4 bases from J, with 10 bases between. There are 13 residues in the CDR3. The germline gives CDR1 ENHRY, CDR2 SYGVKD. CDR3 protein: CAISVGGFTEAFF. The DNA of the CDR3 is TGTGCCATCAGTGTGGGGGGGTTCACTGAAGCTTTCTTT.